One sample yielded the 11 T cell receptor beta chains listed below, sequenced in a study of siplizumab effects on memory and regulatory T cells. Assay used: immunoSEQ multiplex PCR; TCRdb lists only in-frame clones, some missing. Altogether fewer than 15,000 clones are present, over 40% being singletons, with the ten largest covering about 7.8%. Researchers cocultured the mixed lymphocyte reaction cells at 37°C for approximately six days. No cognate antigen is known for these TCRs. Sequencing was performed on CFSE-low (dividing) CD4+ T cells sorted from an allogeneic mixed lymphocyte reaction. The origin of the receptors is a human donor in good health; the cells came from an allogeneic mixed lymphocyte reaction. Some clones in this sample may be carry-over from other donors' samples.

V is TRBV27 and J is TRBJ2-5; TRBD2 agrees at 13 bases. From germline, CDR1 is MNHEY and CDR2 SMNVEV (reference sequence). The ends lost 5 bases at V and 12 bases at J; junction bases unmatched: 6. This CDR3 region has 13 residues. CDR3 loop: CASSLGTSGVKYF. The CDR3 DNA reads TGTGCCAGCAGTCTCGGGACTAGCGGGGTGAAGTACTTC.

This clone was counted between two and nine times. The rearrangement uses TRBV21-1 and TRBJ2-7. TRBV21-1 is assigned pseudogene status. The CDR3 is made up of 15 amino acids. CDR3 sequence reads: CASSKVRGSSYEQYF. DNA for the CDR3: TGTGCCAGCAGCAAAGTGAGGGGAAGCTCCTACGAGCAGTACTTC.

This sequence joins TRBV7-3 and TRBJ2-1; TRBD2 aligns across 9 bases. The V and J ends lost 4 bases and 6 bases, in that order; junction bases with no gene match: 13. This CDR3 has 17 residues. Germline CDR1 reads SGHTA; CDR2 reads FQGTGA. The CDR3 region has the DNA TGTGCCAGCAGCTCTGGGACTAGCCGTTGGGGGGGCAATGAGCAGTTCTTC. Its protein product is CASSSGTSRWGGNEQFF.

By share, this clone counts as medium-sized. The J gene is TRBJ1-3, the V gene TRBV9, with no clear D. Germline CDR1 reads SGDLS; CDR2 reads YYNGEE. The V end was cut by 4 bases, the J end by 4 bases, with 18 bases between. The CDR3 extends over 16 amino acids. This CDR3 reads CASSPRTQSAGNTIYF. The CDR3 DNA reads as TGTGCCAGCAGCCCCCGGACCCAATCGGCAGGAAACACCATATATTTT.

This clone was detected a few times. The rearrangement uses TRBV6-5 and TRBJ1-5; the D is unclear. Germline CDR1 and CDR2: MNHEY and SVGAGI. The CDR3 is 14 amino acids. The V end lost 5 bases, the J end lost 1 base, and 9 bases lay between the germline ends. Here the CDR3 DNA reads TGTGCCAGCAGTGTTGGACGGAGCAATCAGCCCCAGCATTTT. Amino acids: CASSVGRSNQPQHF.

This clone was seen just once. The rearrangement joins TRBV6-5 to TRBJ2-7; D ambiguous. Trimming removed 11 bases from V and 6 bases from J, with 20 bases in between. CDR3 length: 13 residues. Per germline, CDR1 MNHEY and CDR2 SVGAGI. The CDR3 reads CAACRDIGREQYF. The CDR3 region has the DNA TGTGCCGCCTGCCGCGACATTGGACGCGAGCAGTACTTC.

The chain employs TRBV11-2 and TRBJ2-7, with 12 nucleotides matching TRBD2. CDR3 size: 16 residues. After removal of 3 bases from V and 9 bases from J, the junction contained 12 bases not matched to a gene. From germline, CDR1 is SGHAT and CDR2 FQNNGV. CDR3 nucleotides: TGTGCCAGCAGCTTCACTAGCGGGAGGACTAATGTGGGGCAGTACTTC. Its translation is CASSFTSGRTNVGQYF.

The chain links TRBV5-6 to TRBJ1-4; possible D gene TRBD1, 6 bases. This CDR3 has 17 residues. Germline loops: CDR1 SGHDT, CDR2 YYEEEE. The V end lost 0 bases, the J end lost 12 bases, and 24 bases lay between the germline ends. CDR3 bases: TGTGCCAGCAGCTTGGAGAACGGGGGCCTCGCCCCAAGGGAACTGTTTTTT. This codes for CASSLENGGLAPRELFF.

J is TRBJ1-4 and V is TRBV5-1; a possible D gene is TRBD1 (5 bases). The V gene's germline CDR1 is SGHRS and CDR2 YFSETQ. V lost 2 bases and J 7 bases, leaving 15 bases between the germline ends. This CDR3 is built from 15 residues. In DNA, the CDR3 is TGCGCCAGCAGCTTTACCCGGGGTCAGGGTGAAAAACTGTTTTTT. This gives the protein CASSFTRGQGEKLFF.

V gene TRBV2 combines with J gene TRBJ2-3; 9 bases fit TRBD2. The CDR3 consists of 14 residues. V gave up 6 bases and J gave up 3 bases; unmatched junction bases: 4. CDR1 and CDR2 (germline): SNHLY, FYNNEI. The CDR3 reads CASRGGLATDTQYF. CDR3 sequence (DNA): TGTGCCAGCAGGGGGGGACTAGCAACAGATACGCAGTATTTT.

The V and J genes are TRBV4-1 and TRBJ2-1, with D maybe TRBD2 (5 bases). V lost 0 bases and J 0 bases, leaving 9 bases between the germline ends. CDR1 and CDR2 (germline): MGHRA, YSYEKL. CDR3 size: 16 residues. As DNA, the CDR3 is TGCGCCAGCAGCCAAGATTTGGGAGTCTCCTACAATGAGCAGTTCTTC. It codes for CASSQDLGVSYNEQFF.